Listed below are T cell receptor beta chains from one sample, sequenced in a study of T-cell reconstitution after alpha-beta-depleted transplantation in children. TCRdb itself ran the PCR reads through MiXCR, one entry per CDR3 protein. The table records about 340,000 distinct CDR3 sequences, about 9.4% of them present only once. Sequences were derived from PBMCs from the stem cell graft donor, sampled from the stem cell graft. The receptor source for this set is a human donor who donated a stem cell graft to a child with acute lymphoblastic leukemia. The CDR3 runs from the conserved cysteine through the conserved F or W. The order of the fields is J gene, D gene, clone size, V gene, CDR3 protein, CDR3 DNA. D genes are given only for firm matches. Part of the rows lack a size; the others show once, few, many or a class for expanded clones.

J: TRBJ1-2; D: TRBD1; size: NA; V: TRBV20-1; CDR3: CSAPGQGGGYTF; DNA: TGCAGTGCTCCGGGACAGGGCGGTGGCTACACCTTC
J: TRBJ2-5; D: TRBD2; size: few; V: TRBV7-9; CDR3: CASSLGWTSGSLETQYF; DNA: TGTGCCAGCAGCTTAGGCTGGACTAGCGGGAGTCTCGAGACCCAGTACTTC
J: TRBJ1-2; D: TRBD1; size: many; V: TRBV6-5; CDR3: CASSRKGQGYGYTF; DNA: TGTGCCAGCAGCCGAAAGGGACAGGGATATGGCTACACCTTC
J: TRBJ2-3; D: TRBD2; size: few; V: TRBV12-3/TRBV12-4; CDR3: CASSWKLAGGGDTQYF; DNA: TGTGCCAGCAGTTGGAAATTAGCGGGAGGAGGAGATACGCAGTATTTT
J: TRBJ1-2; D: NA; size: few; V: TRBV5-1; CDR3: CASNQGARDGGGYTF; DNA: TGCGCCAGCAACCAGGGAGCGAGGGACGGCGGTGGCTACACCTTC
J: TRBJ2-2; D: NA; size: few; V: TRBV10-3; CDR3: CATLGNTAGELFF; DNA: TGTGCCACCCTAGGAAACACGGCCGGGGAGCTGTTTTTT
J: TRBJ2-2; D: TRBD2; size: NA; V: TRBV12-3/TRBV12-4; CDR3: CASNGLAVTRELFF; DNA: TGTGCCAGCAACGGACTAGCGGTCACCAGGGAGCTGTTTTTT
J: TRBJ2-1; D: TRBD1; size: NA; V: TRBV5-1; CDR3: CASSLMDRGAGEQFF; DNA: TGCGCCAGCAGCTTGATGGACAGGGGAGCCGGTGAGCAGTTCTTC
J: TRBJ2-7; D: TRBD2; size: few; V: TRBV5-1; CDR3: CASSVTPGGSPGEQYF; DNA: TGCGCCAGCAGCGTAACGCCCGGCGGGAGCCCGGGGGAGCAGTACTTC
J: TRBJ2-2; D: TRBD2; size: few; V: TRBV7-2; CDR3: CASSSTSGIVGELFF; DNA: TGTGCCAGCAGCTCGACTAGCGGGATCGTCGGGGAGCTGTTTTTT
J: TRBJ2-7; D: NA; size: NA; V: TRBV12-3/TRBV12-4; CDR3: CASSFRPSYEQYF; DNA: TGTGCCAGCAGTTTTAGGCCTTCCTACGAGCAGTACTTC
J: TRBJ2-3; D: TRBD2; size: NA; V: TRBV28; CDR3: CASSYGAGGVADTQYF; DNA: TGTGCCAGCAGTTACGGCGCGGGAGGGGTAGCAGATACGCAGTATTTT
J: TRBJ2-5; D: NA; size: many; V: TRBV14; CDR3: CASSRNRQETQYF; DNA: TGTGCCAGCAGCCGGAACAGACAAGAGACCCAGTACTTC
J: TRBJ1-5; D: NA; size: NA; V: TRBV6-5; CDR3: CASSPYRAGIASNQPQHF; DNA: TGTGCCAGCAGTCCCTACAGGGCGGGAATAGCGAGCAATCAGCCCCAGCATTTT
J: TRBJ2-5; D: NA; size: many; V: TRBV15; CDR3: CATKKGQETQYF; DNA: TGTGCCACCAAGAAGGGGCAAGAGACCCAGTACTTC
J: TRBJ2-1; D: TRBD2; size: few; V: TRBV20-1; CDR3: CSASTSGNYNEQFF; DNA: TGCAGTGCTAGTACTAGCGGGAACTACAATGAGCAGTTCTTC
J: TRBJ1-1; D: TRBD1; size: NA; V: TRBV7-9; CDR3: CASSPSKPTGTEAFF; DNA: TGTGCCAGCAGCCCAAGTAAACCGACAGGGACTGAAGCTTTCTTT
J: TRBJ2-3; D: NA; size: many; V: TRBV6-5; CDR3: CASSYSAFESDTQYF; DNA: TGTGCCAGCAGTTACTCGGCTTTTGAGTCAGATACGCAGTATTTT
J: TRBJ2-7; D: NA; size: few; V: TRBV14; CDR3: CASSEGQISYEQYF; DNA: TGTGCCAGCAGCGAAGGACAGATCTCCTACGAGCAGTACTTC
J: TRBJ2-7; D: TRBD1; size: NA; V: TRBV6-2/TRBV6-3; CDR3: CASSFGTGVREQYF; DNA: TGTGCCAGCAGCTTCGGGACAGGGGTGCGCGAGCAGTACTTC
J: TRBJ2-7; D: NA; size: NA; V: TRBV4-1; CDR3: CASSQDSPDTREQYF; DNA: TGCGCCAGCAGCCAAGATAGCCCGGACACACGCGAGCAGTACTTC
J: TRBJ2-3; D: NA; size: NA; V: TRBV28; CDR3: CASSRKTAPSADTQYF; DNA: TGTGCCAGCAGTCGGAAAACAGCGCCTAGCGCAGATACGCAGTATTTT
J: TRBJ2-1; D: NA; size: few; V: TRBV5-1; CDR3: CASSTGDWSYNEQFF; DNA: TGCGCCAGTTCTACGGGGGACTGGTCCTACAATGAGCAGTTCTTC
J: TRBJ2-5; D: TRBD2; size: few; V: TRBV14; CDR3: CASSQVAGYRLETQYF; DNA: TGTGCCAGCAGCCAAGTAGCGGGATATCGGCTAGAGACCCAGTACTTC
J: TRBJ2-5; D: NA; size: many; V: TRBV7-9; CDR3: CASSQVDFPQETQYF; DNA: TGTGCCAGCAGCCAGGTGGACTTCCCCCAAGAGACCCAGTACTTC
J: TRBJ2-3; D: TRBD1; size: many; V: TRBV12-3/TRBV12-4; CDR3: CASSRTGSTDTQYF; DNA: TGTGCCAGCAGCAGGACAGGGTCGACAGATACGCAGTATTTT
J: TRBJ2-2; D: TRBD2; size: NA; V: TRBV4-2; CDR3: CASSPLGSGGTGELFF; DNA: TGTGCCAGCAGCCCCCTCGGGTCGGGGGGGACCGGGGAGCTGTTTTTT
J: TRBJ2-2; D: NA; size: few; V: TRBV6-2/TRBV6-3; CDR3: CASEYFATSHRRPSAGELFF; DNA: TGTGCCAGCGAATACTTCGCCACGTCTCACAGACGGCCATCGGCCGGGGAGCTGTTTTTT
J: TRBJ1-2; D: NA; size: NA; V: TRBV7-9; CDR3: CASSLRAPDGYTF; DNA: TGTGCCAGCAGCTTAAGGGCCCCGGATGGCTACACCTTC
J: TRBJ2-2; D: TRBD1; size: many; V: TRBV20-1; CDR3: CSASRGRELFF; DNA: TGCAGTGCTAGCAGGGGGCGGGAGCTGTTTTTT
J: TRBJ1-5; D: TRBD1; size: few; V: TRBV15; CDR3: CATSRLPGTGDQPQHF; DNA: TGTGCCACCAGCAGATTACCCGGGACAGGAGATCAGCCCCAGCATTTT
J: TRBJ2-2; D: TRBD2; size: NA; V: TRBV6-1; CDR3: CASLFLAGALGELFF; DNA: TGTGCCAGCCTCTTTTTGGCGGGAGCGCTCGGGGAGCTGTTTTTT
J: TRBJ1-5; D: NA; size: NA; V: TRBV19; CDR3: CASSIVKGVNQPQHF; DNA: TGTGCCAGTAGTATTGTAAAGGGTGTCAATCAGCCCCAGCATTTT
J: TRBJ1-1; D: TRBD1; size: few; V: TRBV20-1; CDR3: CSARIGGQENTEAFF; DNA: TGCAGTGCTAGAATTGGGGGACAGGAGAACACTGAAGCTTTCTTT
J: TRBJ2-6; D: TRBD2; size: once; V: TRBV6-4; CDR3: CASCLAPGLAGSGANVLTF; DNA: TGTGCCAGCTGTTTAGCCCCGGGACTAGCGGGCTCTGGGGCCAACGTCCTGACTTTC
J: TRBJ1-5; D: NA; size: few; V: TRBV30; CDR3: CAWSGRDNGFNQPQHF; DNA: TGTGCCTGGAGTGGGCGGGACAACGGATTTAATCAGCCCCAGCATTTT
J: TRBJ2-1; D: NA; size: few; V: TRBV15; CDR3: CATSIPHPTNEQFF; DNA: TGTGCCACCAGCATACCTCATCCCACCAATGAGCAGTTCTTC
J: TRBJ2-1; D: TRBD2; size: NA; V: TRBV12-3/TRBV12-4; CDR3: CASSTPPTSGRASEQFF; DNA: TGTGCCAGCAGCACACCGCCAACTAGCGGGAGGGCCTCTGAGCAGTTCTTC
J: TRBJ2-5; D: NA; size: few; V: TRBV18; CDR3: CASSPKQGQETQYF; DNA: TGTGCCAGCTCACCGAAACAGGGACAAGAGACCCAGTACTTC
J: TRBJ2-3; D: NA; size: few; V: TRBV5-1; CDR3: CASSHGDLAYTDTQYF; DNA: TGCGCCAGCAGCCATGGGGATCTAGCGTACACAGATACGCAGTATTTT
J: TRBJ1-1; D: NA; size: NA; V: TRBV6-5; CDR3: CASSYMGVNTEAFF; DNA: TGTGCCAGCAGTTACATGGGAGTGAACACTGAAGCTTTCTTT